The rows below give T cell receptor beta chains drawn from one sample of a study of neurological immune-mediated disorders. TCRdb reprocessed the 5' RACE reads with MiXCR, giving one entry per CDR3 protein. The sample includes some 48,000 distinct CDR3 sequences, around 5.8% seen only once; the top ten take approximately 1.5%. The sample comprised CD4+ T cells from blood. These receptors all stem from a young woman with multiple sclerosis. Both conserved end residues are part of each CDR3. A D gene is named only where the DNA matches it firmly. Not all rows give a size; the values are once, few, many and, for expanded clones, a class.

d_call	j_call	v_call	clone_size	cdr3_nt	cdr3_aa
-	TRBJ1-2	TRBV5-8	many	TGTGCCAGCAGCTTGGAGGGGTTCGGCTATGGCTACACCTTC	CASSLEGFGYGYTF
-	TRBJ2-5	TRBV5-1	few	TGCGCCAGCAGCCGCGAAGGGGGGATGGAGACCCAGTACTTC	CASSREGGMETQYF
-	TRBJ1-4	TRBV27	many	TGTGCCAGCACTCGAGGTGGGAATTGGAAAGAAAAACTGTTTTTT	CASTRGGNWKEKLFF
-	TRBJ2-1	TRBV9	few	TGTGCCAGCAGCGGGCAGGGGGGCTCCTACAATGAGCAGTTCTTC	CASSGQGGSYNEQFF
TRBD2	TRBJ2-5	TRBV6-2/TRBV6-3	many	TGTGCCAGCATCACCCCCTCGGGAGGAAACCAAGAGACCCAGTACTTC	CASITPSGGNQETQYF
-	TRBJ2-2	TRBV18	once	TGTGCCAGCTCAGGGGGCGATGACACCGGGGAGCTGTTTTTT	CASSGGDDTGELFF
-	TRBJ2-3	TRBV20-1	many	TGCAGTCAACAGGGCCACGGCACAGATACGCAGTATTTT	CSQQGHGTDTQYF
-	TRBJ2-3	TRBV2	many	TGTGCCAGCAGTGGGGCCGCGGCCTCTAGCACAGATACGCAGTATTTT	CASSGAAASSTDTQYF
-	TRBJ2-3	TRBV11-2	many	TGTGCCAGCAGCTTAACACTCTCAGCTAGCACAGATACGCAGTATTTT	CASSLTLSASTDTQYF
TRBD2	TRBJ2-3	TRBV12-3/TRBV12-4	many	TGTGCCAGCAGTTTCGCTAGCGGGCGCCCGGGGGGGACGCAGTATTTT	CASSFASGRPGGTQYF
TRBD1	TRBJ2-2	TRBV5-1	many	TGCGCCAGCAGCTCCAATACAGGGGTGCACACCGGGGAGCTGTTTTTT	CASSSNTGVHTGELFF
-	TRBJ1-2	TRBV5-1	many	TGCGCCAGCAGCTTGGGAAACAGCATAATACAGGATGGCTACACCTTC	CASSLGNSIIQDGYTF
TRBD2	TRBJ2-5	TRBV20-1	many	TGCAGTGCTAGGGGAGGGGTTGTAGAGACCCAGTACTTC	CSARGGVVETQYF
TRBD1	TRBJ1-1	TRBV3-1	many	TGTGCCAGCAGCCGGGGACAGACTGAAGCTTTCTTT	CASSRGQTEAFF
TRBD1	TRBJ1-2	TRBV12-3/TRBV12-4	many	TGTGCCAGCAGTTTGGGGGACAGCAATTATGGCTACACCTTC	CASSLGDSNYGYTF
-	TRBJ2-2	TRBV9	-	TGTGCCAGCAGCGTAGGTGGAACCGGGGAGCTGTTTTTT	CASSVGGTGELFF
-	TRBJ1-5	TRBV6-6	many	TGTGCCAGCAGTTTGAGTAGTTTAGGAAAGAATCAGCCCCAGCATTTT	CASSLSSLGKNQPQHF
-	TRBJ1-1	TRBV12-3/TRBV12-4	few	TGTGCCAGCAGTTTAGACCCCCCGGTTGTCGGCACTGAAGCTTTCTTT	CASSLDPPVVGTEAFF
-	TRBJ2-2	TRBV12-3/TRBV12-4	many	TGTGCCAGCTTCCTAGACACCGGGGAGCTGTTTTTT	CASFLDTGELFF
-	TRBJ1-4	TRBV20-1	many	TGCAGTGCTCCGTCCGGGACAACAACTAATGAAAAACTGTTTTTT	CSAPSGTTTNEKLFF
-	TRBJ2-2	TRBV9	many	TGTGCCAGCAGCGTTAGGTACACCGGGGAGCTGTTTTTT	CASSVRYTGELFF
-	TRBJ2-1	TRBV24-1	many	TGTGCCACCGTGAAGACGTCCAAGCGGCAAACGCCTGAGCAGTTCTTC	CATVKTSKRQTPEQFF
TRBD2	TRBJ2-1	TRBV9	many	TGTGCCAGCAGCGTAGCTAGCGGGGGCAGCGCGAGCTCCTACAATGAGCAGTTCTTC	CASSVASGGSASSYNEQFF
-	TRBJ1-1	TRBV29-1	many	TGCAGCGTTGGGACAGCTCGGGACACTGAAGCTTTCTTT	CSVGTARDTEAFF
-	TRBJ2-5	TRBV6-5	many	TGTGCCAGCAGTTATTCAGGGTACTCAGGGGAGACCCAGTACTTC	CASSYSGYSGETQYF
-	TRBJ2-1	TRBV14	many	TGTGCCAGCAGCCTCCGGGACAACCATGAGCAGTTCTTC	CASSLRDNHEQFF
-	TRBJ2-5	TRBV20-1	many	TGCAGTGCAAGACGGGCCCCGACCGAGACCCAGTACTTC	CSARRAPTETQYF